The subject of this entry is one T cell receptor (beta chain). Germline V gives CDR1 SNHLY, CDR2 FYNNEI. The CDR3 has 17 amino acids. V was clipped by 5 bases and J by 1 base, with 19 bases between them. This sample is part of a study of cytotoxic CD8 clonotypes in ibrutinib-treated CLL. Depths of 1 in 200,000 to 1 in 1 million T cells were the sequencing target. This table comes from immunoSEQ multiplex PCR, and its TCRdb copy is limited to in-frame clones, with some not included. Of roughly 200,000 clones in the sample, about four fifths are singletons; the top ten hold roughly 11%. The rearrangement links TRBV2 to TRBJ2-3, with D uncertain. The sequence derives from a human donor with chronic lymphocytic leukemia. Sequences were derived from PBMCs, sampled after 12 months of ibrutinib treatment. The CDR3 here is CASSPLTASLGTDTQYF. CDR3 bases: TGTGCCAGCAGTCCCCTCACTGCTAGTCTTGGCACAGATACGCAGTATTTT.